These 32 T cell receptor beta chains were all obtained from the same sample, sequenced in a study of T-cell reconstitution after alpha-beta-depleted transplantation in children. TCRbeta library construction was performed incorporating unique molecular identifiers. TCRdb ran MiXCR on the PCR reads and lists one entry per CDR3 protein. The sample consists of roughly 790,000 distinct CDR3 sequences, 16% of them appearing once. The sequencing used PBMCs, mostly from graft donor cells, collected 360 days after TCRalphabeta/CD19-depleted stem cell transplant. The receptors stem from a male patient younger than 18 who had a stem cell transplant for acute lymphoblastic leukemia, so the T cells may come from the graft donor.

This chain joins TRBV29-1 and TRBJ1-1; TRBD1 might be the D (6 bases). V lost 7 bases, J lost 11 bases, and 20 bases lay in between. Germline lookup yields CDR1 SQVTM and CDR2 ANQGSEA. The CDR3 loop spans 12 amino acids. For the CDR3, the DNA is TGCAGCGGGAAACAGGGACAACTCGACGCTTTCTTT. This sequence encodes CSGKQGQLDAFF.

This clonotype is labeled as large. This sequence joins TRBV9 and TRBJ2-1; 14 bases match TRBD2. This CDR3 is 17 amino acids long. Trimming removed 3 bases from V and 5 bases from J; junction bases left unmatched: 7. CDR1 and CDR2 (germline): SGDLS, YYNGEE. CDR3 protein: CASSAKTSGGDDNEQFF. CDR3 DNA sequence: TGTGCCAGCAGCGCTAAGACTAGCGGGGGGGACGACAATGAGCAGTTCTTC.

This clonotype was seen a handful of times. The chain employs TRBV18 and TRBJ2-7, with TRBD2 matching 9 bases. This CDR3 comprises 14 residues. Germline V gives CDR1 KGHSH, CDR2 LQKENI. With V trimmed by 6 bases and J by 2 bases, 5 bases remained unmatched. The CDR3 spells CASSREREAYEQYF. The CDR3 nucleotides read TGTGCCAGCTCCCGAGAGCGGGAGGCCTACGAGCAGTACTTC.

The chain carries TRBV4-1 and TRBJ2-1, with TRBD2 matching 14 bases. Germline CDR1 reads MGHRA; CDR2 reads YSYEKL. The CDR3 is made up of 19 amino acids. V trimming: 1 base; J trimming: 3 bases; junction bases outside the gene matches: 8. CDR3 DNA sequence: TGCGCCAGCAGCCAAGGACTAGCGGGAGGGCCATACTACTACAATGAGCAGTTCTTC. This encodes CASSQGLAGGPYYYNEQFF.

CDR3 nucleotides: TGTGCCAGCAGCTTAGCGGTTACTAGCGGGAGAGCCTACAATGAGCAGTTCTTC. Its protein is CASSLAVTSGRAYNEQFF. The chain is built from TRBV11-1 and TRBJ2-1; 11 bases match TRBD2. This CDR3 spans 18 amino acids. Unmatched junction bases numbered 6, after V lost 0 bases and J lost 2 bases. Per germline, CDR1 SGHAT and CDR2 FQDESV (reference sequence). The full variable domain, rest sourced from reference TRBV11-1 and TRBJ2-1, is EAEVAQSPRYKITEKSQAVAFWCDPISGHATLYWYRQILGQGPELLVQFQDESVVDDSQLPKDRFSAERLKGVDSTLKIQPAELGDSAMYLCASSLAVTSGRAYNEQFFGPGTRLTVL.

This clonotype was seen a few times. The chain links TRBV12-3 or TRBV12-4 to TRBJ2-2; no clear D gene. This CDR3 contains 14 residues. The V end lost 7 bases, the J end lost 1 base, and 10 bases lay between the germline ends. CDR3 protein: CASTNKENTGELFF. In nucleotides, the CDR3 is TGTGCCAGCACCAATAAGGAGAACACCGGGGAGCTGTTTTTT.

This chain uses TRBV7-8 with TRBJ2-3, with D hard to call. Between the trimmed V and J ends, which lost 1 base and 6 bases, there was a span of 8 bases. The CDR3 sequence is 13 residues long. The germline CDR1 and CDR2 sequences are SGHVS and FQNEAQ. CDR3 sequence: CASSLGWGDTQYF. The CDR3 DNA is TGTGCCAGCAGCTTAGGATGGGGTGATACGCAGTATTTT.

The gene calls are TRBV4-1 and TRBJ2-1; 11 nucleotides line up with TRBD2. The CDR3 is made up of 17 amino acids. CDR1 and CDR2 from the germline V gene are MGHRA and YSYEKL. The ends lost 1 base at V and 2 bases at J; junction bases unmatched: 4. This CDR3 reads CASSQVLAGGPYNEQFF. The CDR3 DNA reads TGCGCCAGCAGCCAAGTCCTAGCGGGAGGCCCCTACAATGAGCAGTTCTTC.

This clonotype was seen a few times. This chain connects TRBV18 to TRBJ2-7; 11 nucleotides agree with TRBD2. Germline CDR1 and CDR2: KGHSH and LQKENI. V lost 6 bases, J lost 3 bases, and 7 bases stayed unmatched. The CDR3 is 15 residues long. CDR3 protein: CASSSTGTSGYEQYF. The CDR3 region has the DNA TGTGCCAGCTCTTCTACCGGGACTAGCGGCTACGAGCAGTACTTC.

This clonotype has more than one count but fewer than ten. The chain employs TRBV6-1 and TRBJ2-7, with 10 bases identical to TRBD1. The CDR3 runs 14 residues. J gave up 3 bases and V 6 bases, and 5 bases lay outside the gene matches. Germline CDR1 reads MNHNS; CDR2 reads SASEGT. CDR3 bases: TGTGCCAGCAGCAGGGGACAGGGGCTCTACGAGCAGTACTTC. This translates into CASSRGQGLYEQYF.

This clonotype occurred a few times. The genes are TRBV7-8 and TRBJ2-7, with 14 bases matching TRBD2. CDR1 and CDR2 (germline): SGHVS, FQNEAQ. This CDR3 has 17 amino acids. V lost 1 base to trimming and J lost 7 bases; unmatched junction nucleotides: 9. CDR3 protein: CASSLVKGLAGVLEQYF. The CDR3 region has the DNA TGTGCCAGCAGCTTAGTGAAGGGACTAGCGGGAGTATTGGAGCAGTACTTC.

The CDR3 DNA follows: TGTGCCAGCAGTCCCGGGACAGGGAAGATTCCTCCGAATCAGCCCCAGCATTTT. Its translation: CASSPGTGKIPPNQPQHF. The rearrangement links TRBV27 to TRBJ1-5; TRBD1 matches at 9 bases. In germline, CDR1 is MNHEY, CDR2 SMNVEV (reference sequence). V trimming: 5 bases; J trimming: 4 bases; junction bases outside the gene matches: 15. CDR3 length equals 18 residues.

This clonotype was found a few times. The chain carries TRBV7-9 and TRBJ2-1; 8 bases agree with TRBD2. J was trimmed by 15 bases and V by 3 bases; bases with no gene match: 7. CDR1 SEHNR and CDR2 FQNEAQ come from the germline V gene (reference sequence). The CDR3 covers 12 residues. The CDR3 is CASSFRGGDGFF. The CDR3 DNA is TGTGCCAGCAGCTTCCGGGGGGGAGATGGGTTCTTC.

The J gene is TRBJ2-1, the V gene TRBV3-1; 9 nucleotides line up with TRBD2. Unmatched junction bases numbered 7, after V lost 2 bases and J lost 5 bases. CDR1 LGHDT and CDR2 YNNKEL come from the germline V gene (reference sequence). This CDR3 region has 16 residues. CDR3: CASSQQAGGRDNEQFF. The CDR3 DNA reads TGTGCCAGCAGCCAACAAGCGGGAGGAAGGGACAATGAGCAGTTCTTC.

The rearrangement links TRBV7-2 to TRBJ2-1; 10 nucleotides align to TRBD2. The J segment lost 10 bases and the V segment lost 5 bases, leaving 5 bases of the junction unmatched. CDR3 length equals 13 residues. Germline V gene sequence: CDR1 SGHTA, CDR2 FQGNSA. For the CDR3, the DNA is TGTGCCAGCAGCCAGGGACTAGCGTGGGAGCAGTTCTTC. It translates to CASSQGLAWEQFF.

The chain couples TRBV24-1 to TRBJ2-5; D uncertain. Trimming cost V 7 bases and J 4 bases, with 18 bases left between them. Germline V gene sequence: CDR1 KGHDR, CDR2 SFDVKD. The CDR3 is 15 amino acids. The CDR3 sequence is CATSGARPPTETQYF. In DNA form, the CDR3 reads TGTGCCACCAGCGGTGCCCGGCCCCCCACAGAGACCCAGTACTTC.

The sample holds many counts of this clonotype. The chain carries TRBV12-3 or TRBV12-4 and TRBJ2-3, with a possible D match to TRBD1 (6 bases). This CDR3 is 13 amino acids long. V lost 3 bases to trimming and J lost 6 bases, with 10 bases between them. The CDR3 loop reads CASSFGTGDTQYF. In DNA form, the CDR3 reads TGTGCCAGCAGTTTCGGCACAGGGGATACGCAGTATTTT.

The CDR3 DNA reads TGTGCCAGCAGTTTAACACAGGGGAACACTGAAGCTTTCTTT. Translation gives CASSLTQGNTEAFF. The rearrangement uses TRBV12-3 or TRBV12-4 and TRBJ1-1; a weak D match, TRBD1 (6 bases). Trimming shortened V by 2 bases and J by 1 base, and 8 bases separated the two germline ends. This CDR3 is 14 amino acids long.

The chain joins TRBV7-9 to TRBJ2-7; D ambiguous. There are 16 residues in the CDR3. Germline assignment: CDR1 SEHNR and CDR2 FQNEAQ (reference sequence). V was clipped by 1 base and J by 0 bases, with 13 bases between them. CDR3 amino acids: CASSLGGLQSSYEQYF. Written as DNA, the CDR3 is TGTGCCAGCAGCTTAGGTGGGCTCCAGAGCTCCTACGAGCAGTACTTC.

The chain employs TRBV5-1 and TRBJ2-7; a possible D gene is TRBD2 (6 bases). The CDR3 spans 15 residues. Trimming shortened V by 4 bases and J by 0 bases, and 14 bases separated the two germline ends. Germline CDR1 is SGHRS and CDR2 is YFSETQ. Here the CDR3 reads CASSPWVGLSYEQYF. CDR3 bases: TGCGCCAGCAGCCCTTGGGTGGGACTCTCCTACGAGCAGTACTTC.

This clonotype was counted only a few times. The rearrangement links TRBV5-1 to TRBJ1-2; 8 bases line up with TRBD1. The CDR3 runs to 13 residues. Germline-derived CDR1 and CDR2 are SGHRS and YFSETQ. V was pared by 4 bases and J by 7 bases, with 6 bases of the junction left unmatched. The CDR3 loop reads CASSMWTGLGYTF. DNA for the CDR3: TGCGCCAGCAGCATGTGGACAGGGCTTGGCTACACCTTC.

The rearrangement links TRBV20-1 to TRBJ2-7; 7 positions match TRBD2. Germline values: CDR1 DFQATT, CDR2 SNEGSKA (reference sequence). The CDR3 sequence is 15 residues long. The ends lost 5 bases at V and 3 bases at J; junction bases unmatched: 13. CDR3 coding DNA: TGCAGTGCTGGTGGGACTACCGAAAAAGACTACGAGCAGTACTTC. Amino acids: CSAGGTTEKDYEQYF.

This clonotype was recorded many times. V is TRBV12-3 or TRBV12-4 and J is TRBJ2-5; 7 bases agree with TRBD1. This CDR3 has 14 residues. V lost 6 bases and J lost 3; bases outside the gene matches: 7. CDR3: CASSSRQGKETQYF. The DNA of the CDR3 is TGTGCCAGCAGCTCCAGACAGGGTAAAGAGACCCAGTACTTC.

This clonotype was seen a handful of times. Written as DNA, the CDR3 is TGTGCCATCAGTGTCCTCGGATCAGACCAAGAGACCCAGTACTTC. This gives the protein CAISVLGSDQETQYF. This sequence joins TRBV10-3 and TRBJ2-5; D is undetermined. The V and J ends lost 4 bases and 0 bases respectively, with 12 bases between them. The CDR3 consists of 15 residues. CDR1 is ENHRY, CDR2 SYGVKD, per germline.

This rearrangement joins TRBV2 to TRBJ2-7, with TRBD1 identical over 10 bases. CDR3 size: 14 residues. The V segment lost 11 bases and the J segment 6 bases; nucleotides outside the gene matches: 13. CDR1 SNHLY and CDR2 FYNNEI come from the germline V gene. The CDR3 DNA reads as TGTGCCCGCGGAACGGGACAGGGGTTTGGCGAGCAGTACTTC. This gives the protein CARGTGQGFGEQYF.

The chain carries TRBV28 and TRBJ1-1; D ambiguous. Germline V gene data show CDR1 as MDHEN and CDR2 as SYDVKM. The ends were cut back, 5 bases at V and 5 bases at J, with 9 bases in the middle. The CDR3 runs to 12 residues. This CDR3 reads CASSRKWTEAFF. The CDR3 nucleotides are TGTGCCAGCAGTCGGAAATGGACTGAAGCTTTCTTT.

The CDR3 spells CASSSGAQGARQFF. CDR3 nucleotide sequence: TGCGCCAGCAGCAGCGGGGCGCAGGGGGCGCGGCAGTTCTTC. The chain uses TRBV5-1 and TRBJ2-1; perhaps TRBD1 as D (8 bases). This CDR3 is 14 amino acids long. The germline V gene has CDR1 SGHRS and CDR2 YFSETQ. Deletions cut 4 bases from V and 12 bases from J, with 20 bases between.

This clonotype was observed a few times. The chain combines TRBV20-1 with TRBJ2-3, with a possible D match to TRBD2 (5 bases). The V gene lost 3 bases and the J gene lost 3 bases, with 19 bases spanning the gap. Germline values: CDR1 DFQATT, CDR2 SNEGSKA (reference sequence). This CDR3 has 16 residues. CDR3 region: CSASPRTLIETDTQYF. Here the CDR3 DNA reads TGCAGTGCTAGCCCCAGGACTTTAATAGAAACAGATACGCAGTATTTT.

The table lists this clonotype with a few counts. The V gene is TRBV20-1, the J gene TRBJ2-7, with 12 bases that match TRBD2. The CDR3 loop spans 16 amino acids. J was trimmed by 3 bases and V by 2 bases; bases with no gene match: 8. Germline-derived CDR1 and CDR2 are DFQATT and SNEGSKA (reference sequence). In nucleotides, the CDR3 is TGCAGTGCTAGACCCCTGACTAGCGGGAGTCTCTACGAGCAGTACTTC. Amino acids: CSARPLTSGSLYEQYF.

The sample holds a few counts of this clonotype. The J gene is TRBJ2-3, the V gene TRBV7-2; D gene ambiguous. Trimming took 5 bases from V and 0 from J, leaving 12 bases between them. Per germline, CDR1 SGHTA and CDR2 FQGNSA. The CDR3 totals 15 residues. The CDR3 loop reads CASSHRAESTDTQYF. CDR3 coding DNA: TGTGCCAGCAGCCACCGCGCCGAAAGCACAGATACGCAGTATTTT.

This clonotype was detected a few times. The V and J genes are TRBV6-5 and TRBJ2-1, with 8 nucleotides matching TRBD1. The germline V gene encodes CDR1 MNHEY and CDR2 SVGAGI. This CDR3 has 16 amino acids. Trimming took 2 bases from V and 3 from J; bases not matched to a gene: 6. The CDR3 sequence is CASSYTTGGGYNEQFF. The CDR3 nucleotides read TGTGCCAGCAGTTACACAACAGGGGGAGGCTACAATGAGCAGTTCTTC.

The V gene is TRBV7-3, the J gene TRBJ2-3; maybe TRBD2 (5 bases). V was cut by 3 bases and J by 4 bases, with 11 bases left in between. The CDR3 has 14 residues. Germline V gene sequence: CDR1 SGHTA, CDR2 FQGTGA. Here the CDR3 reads CASSFGLVSDTQYF. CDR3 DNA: TGTGCCAGCAGCTTCGGACTCGTTTCAGATACGCAGTATTTT.